The clone carrying this T cell receptor (beta chain) was observed at least ten times. Genomic DNA, the template, was used for profiling of the TCR beta VDJ and CDR3. Each CDR3 protein gets one entry after TCRdb re-called the reads with MiXCR. Altogether about 210,000 distinct CDR3 sequences are present, around 32% being singletons, with the ten largest covering more than 0.95%. This sample stems from a study of CD8+CD57+ T cells in acquired aplastic anemia. Overall study: Sorted CD4+ plus CD8+ cells gave DNA averaging around 3 ug.

Germline values: CDR1 SGDLS, CDR2 YYNGEE. The length of the CDR3 is 17 residues. The J segment lost 8 bases and the V segment lost 0 bases, leaving 8 bases of the junction unmatched. This chain joins TRBV9 and TRBJ1-6; 10 bases match TRBD1. The origin of this receptor is a human donor in good health, serving as a control. The sequenced sample was sorted CD4+, CD8+, or CD8+CD57+ T cells (not recorded which) from PBMCs. Here the CDR3 DNA reads TGTGCCAGCAGCGTAGACGCCGGGACAGGGGCACATTCACCCCTCCACTTT. Amino acid sequence: CASSVDAGTGAHSPLHF.